The source of this TCR beta chain is a study of T-cell reconstitution after alpha-beta-depleted transplantation in children. Study-level points and caveats: After transplant, at about two months, alpha-beta T cells were reportedly derived from several hundred expanded graft clones. It was surviving recipient T cells and thymic progenitors that gave some patients high TCRbeta diversity at day 60. After one year, T-cell counts and TCRbeta diversity mostly came from new T cells.

Deletions cut 4 bases from V and 5 bases from J, with 12 bases between. The CDR3 spans 14 residues. CDR1 is LGHNA, CDR2 YNFKEQ, per germline. This clonotype was observed a few times. Its antigen remains unknown. A TCRbeta library incorporating unique molecular identifiers was prepared. A single record per CDR3 protein comes from TCRdb applying MiXCR to the PCR reads. Altogether some 600,000 distinct CDR3 sequences are present, roughly 13% being singletons, with the ten largest covering around 2.2%. This TCR derives from a male patient aged 10-17 years who had a stem cell transplant for acute myeloid leukemia, so the T cells may come from the graft donor. The specimen comprised PBMCs, mostly from graft donor cells, sampled 360 days after TCRalphabeta/CD19-depleted stem cell transplant. The rearrangement links TRBV4-2 to TRBJ2-1, with D possibly TRBD1 on 6 matching bases. In DNA form, the CDR3 reads TGTGCCAGCAGCCGAGGGGGTAACGACAATGAGCAGTTCTTC. Protein product: CASSRGGNDNEQFF.